This T cell receptor beta chain originates from a study of blood T cell repertoires in COVID-19. Between the trimmed V and J ends, which lost 6 bases and 0 bases, there was a span of 7 bases. The germline gives CDR1 MNHEY, CDR2 SMNVEV (reference sequence). This CDR3 is 13 amino acids long. About this clone: Other DNA sequences in this specimen translate into the identical CDR3.

TCRdb keeps only in-frame clones here, not all; method: immunoSEQ multiplex PCR. This table holds about 300,000 clones, roughly 86% found once. This chain links TRBV27 with TRBJ2-3; D is unclear. The source material was peripheral blood. The source of this sequence is a woman in her twenties or thirties with COVID-19, enrolled during active disease. This CDR3 is CASSFISTDTQYF. DNA of the CDR3: TGTGCCAGCAGCTTTATAAGCACAGATACGCAGTATTTT.